This T cell receptor beta chain was found in a study of CD8+CD57+ T cells in acquired aplastic anemia. Study context: DNA per sorted CD4+ or CD8+ sample ranged about 0.2 to 27.4 ug, averaging approximately 3.3 ug.

Study results and limitations: Patients and controls were found to share 25 to 30 CD8+ CDR3 sequences.

V dropped 4 bases and J dropped 1 base, with 24 bases sitting between them. The CDR3 runs to 19 residues. CDR1 is SGDLS and CDR2 is YYNGEE in the germline V gene. Genomic DNA templated the TCR beta VDJ and CDR3 profiling. One entry per CDR3 protein, called by TCRdb with MiXCR from the reads. Among about 210,000 distinct CDR3 sequences listed, around 63% were seen once. This clonotype was counted many times. What it binds is not known. This TCR came from a human donor in good health. The chain combines TRBV9 with TRBJ1-5; D is possibly TRBD1 (6 bases). Sample: sorted CD4+, CD8+, or CD8+CD57+ T cells (not recorded which) from PBMCs. The CDR3 coding sequence is TGTGCCAGCAGCCCCAGAACAGGGATTCCGGTTCGGAGCAATCAGCCCCAGCATTTT. As protein: CASSPRTGIPVRSNQPQHF.